These T cell receptor beta chains were read from a single sample in a study of cytomegalovirus exposure and HLA in healthy donors. Using immunoSEQ multiplex PCR, the repertoire was profiled, and TCRdb retains in-frame clones only, with some absent. Of 60,000 to 70,000 clones listed, around 78% are singletons. The source material was PBMCs. These receptors all stem from a man aged 50-59 years in good health and CMV-seronegative. CDR3s include the opening cysteine and the closing phenylalanine or tryptophan. D genes are given only for firm matches. A clone size is listed for some rows: how often the clone was seen (once, few, many), or a class if it is expanded.

J: TRBJ2-7
size: NA
D: NA
V: TRBV4-1
DNA: TGCGCCAGCAGCCCCGTAGGAGCGGGCTACGAGCAGTACTTC
CDR3: CASSPVGAGYEQYF

J: TRBJ1-2
size: NA
D: NA
V: TRBV10-3
DNA: TGTGCCATCAGTAGAGGGAATGGCTACACCTTC
CDR3: CAISRGNGYTF

J: TRBJ1-5
size: NA
D: NA
V: TRBV19
DNA: TGTGCCAGTAGTCTTAAGAGGACGGGGAGCAATCAGCCCCAGCATTTT
CDR3: CASSLKRTGSNQPQHF

J: TRBJ1-5
size: NA
D: NA
V: TRBV19
DNA: TGTGCCAGTAGTAGCGGCAATCAGCCCCAGCATTTT
CDR3: CASSSGNQPQHF

J: TRBJ1-1
size: NA
D: NA
V: TRBV5-1
DNA: TGCGCCAGCAGCCCTGTCGGGGGTAAGGGCACTGAAGCTTTCTTT
CDR3: CASSPVGGKGTEAFF

J: TRBJ1-3
size: NA
D: NA
V: TRBV7-7
DNA: TGTGCTAGCAGCCCGAGCTCTGGAAACACCATATATTTT
CDR3: CASSPSSGNTIYF

J: TRBJ2-7
size: few
D: NA
V: TRBV18
DNA: TGTGCCAGCTCGCTAATAGGACACGGCGGCGAGCAGTACTTC
CDR3: CASSLIGHGGEQYF

J: TRBJ2-5
size: NA
D: TRBD1
V: TRBV7-6
DNA: TGTGCCAGCAGCTTACCGGGACAGGGGACCCAGTACTTC
CDR3: CASSLPGQGTQYF

J: TRBJ2-1
size: NA
D: TRBD2
V: TRBV19
DNA: TGTGCCAGTAGTTTCGGACTAGCGGGAGGCGAGCAGTTCTTC
CDR3: CASSFGLAGGEQFF

J: TRBJ2-7
size: NA
D: TRBD1
V: TRBV6-6
DNA: TGTGCCAGCAGTTACGGACAGGGTGGGATGAACGAGCAGTACTTC
CDR3: CASSYGQGGMNEQYF

J: TRBJ2-2
size: NA
D: TRBD1
V: TRBV28
DNA: TGTGCCAGCAGTTTAACAGGGGGCACCGGGGAGCTGTTTTTT
CDR3: CASSLTGGTGELFF

J: TRBJ2-1
size: NA
D: NA
V: TRBV5-4
DNA: TGTGCCAGCAGCGCGGCAGTTTACAATGAGCAGTTCTTC
CDR3: CASSAAVYNEQFF

J: TRBJ1-3
size: few
D: NA
V: TRBV28
DNA: TGTGCCAGCATCAATACAGGGATGGCGAGAAACACCATATATTTT
CDR3: CASINTGMARNTIYF

J: TRBJ2-3
size: NA
D: NA
V: TRBV30
DNA: TGTGCCTGGAGGAGCGGGAGCACAGATACGCAGTATTTT
CDR3: CAWRSGSTDTQYF

J: TRBJ2-3
size: NA
D: TRBD2
V: TRBV6-4
DNA: TGTGCCAGCAGTAGGAGCGGGATGACAGATACGCAGTATTTT
CDR3: CASSRSGMTDTQYF

J: TRBJ2-1
size: few
D: NA
V: TRBV30
DNA: TGTGCCTGGGAAAGTGAGGAACTAGAGGGGGTCGGTGAGCAGTTCTTC
CDR3: CAWESEELEGVGEQFF

J: TRBJ1-6
size: NA
D: NA
V: TRBV30
DNA: TGTGCCTGGAGAGGAGACTCCTATAATTCACCCCTCCACTTT
CDR3: CAWRGDSYNSPLHF

J: TRBJ1-2
size: NA
D: TRBD1
V: TRBV19
DNA: TGTGCCATTACAGGGGACGGCAGATACACCTTC
CDR3: CAITGDGRYTF

J: TRBJ1-3
size: NA
D: NA
V: TRBV6-6
DNA: TGTGCCAGCAGGGACATACAAGGATTTGCTGGAAACACCATATATTTT
CDR3: CASRDIQGFAGNTIYF

J: TRBJ2-6
size: NA
D: NA
V: TRBV6-5
DNA: TGTGCCAGCAGCCCAGGGTTCTCTGGGGCCAACGTCCTGACTTTC
CDR3: CASSPGFSGANVLTF

J: TRBJ1-2
size: NA
D: NA
V: TRBV28
DNA: TGTGCCAGCAGGAGACTGTATGGCTACACCTTC
CDR3: CASRRLYGYTF

J: TRBJ2-2
size: NA
D: NA
V: TRBV7-3
DNA: TGTGCCAGCGCACGGGGGAACACCGGGGAGCTGTTTTTT
CDR3: CASARGNTGELFF

J: TRBJ1-2
size: NA
D: TRBD1
V: TRBV28
DNA: TGTGCCAGCGGCCCGATTCGGACAGGGGGAAGCTATGGCTACACCTTC
CDR3: CASGPIRTGGSYGYTF

J: TRBJ2-3
size: NA
D: NA
V: TRBV4-1
DNA: TGCGCCAGCAGCCAAGATCCCCGGGGTTTTCGAGATACGCAGTATTTT
CDR3: CASSQDPRGFRDTQYF

J: TRBJ2-7
size: NA
D: NA
V: TRBV21-1
DNA: TGTGCCAGCAGCCGTTTCCTTCCTGACGAGCAGTACTTC
CDR3: CASSRFLPDEQYF

J: TRBJ1-5
size: NA
D: NA
V: TRBV2
DNA: TGTGCCAGCAGTGAGTCGGGATTTTGGCAGCCCCAGCATTTT
CDR3: CASSESGFWQPQHF

J: TRBJ1-6
size: NA
D: NA
V: TRBV5-4
DNA: TGTGCCAGCAACGTACAAACAGGTGACAATTCACCCCTCCACTTT
CDR3: CASNVQTGDNSPLHF

J: TRBJ2-7
size: NA
D: TRBD1
V: TRBV11-2
DNA: TGTGCCAGCAGCTTATTCGGGACAGGGGCAACCCTATCCTACGAGCAGTACTTC
CDR3: CASSLFGTGATLSYEQYF